The 27 T cell receptor beta chains below come from one sample, sequenced in a study of Graves' ophthalmopathy and Graves' hyperthyroidism. As the template, RNA transcripts were used to amplify TCR beta CDR3 regions. After a first-round RT-PCR with HTBI primers, a second-round multiplex PCR was run. TCRdb called the multiplex PCR reads again in MiXCR, with one record for every CDR3 protein. The data hold hundreds of thousands of distinct CDR3 sequences, with roughly 41% observed a single time. The sequenced material came from peripheral blood. The receptor set was obtained from an adult man with Graves' ophthalmopathy.

CDR3 nucleotides: TGCGCCAGCAGCCGGGGTTCAGGGAGCTCCTACGAGCAGTACTTC. As protein: CASSRGSGSSYEQYF. V is TRBV4-1 and J is TRBJ2-7; D could derive from TRBD1 or TRBD2 (5 bases each). The germline gives CDR1 MGHRA, CDR2 YSYEKL. V dropped 4 bases and J dropped 0 bases, with 13 bases sitting between them. This CDR3 contains 15 residues.

The table lists this clonotype with many counts. The chain couples TRBV29-1 to TRBJ1-1; TRBD1 might be the D (5 bases). Germline V gives CDR1 SQVTM, CDR2 ANQGSEA. V was trimmed by 4 bases and J by 6 bases, leaving 18 bases between them. This CDR3 comprises 14 residues. For the CDR3, the DNA is TGCAGCGTTGGAGCAGGGACCCCGGCCGCTGAAGCTTTCTTT. Translated, it gives CSVGAGTPAAEAFF.

The sample holds a few counts of this clonotype. The chain employs TRBV12-3 or TRBV12-4 and TRBJ2-2; 9 nucleotides agree with TRBD2. The CDR3 has 16 residues. The trim removed 1 base at V and 6 bases at J, leaving 6 bases unmatched. CDR3 in amino acids: CASSLGASGIPGELFF. CDR3 sequence (DNA): TGTGCCAGCAGTTTAGGGGCTAGCGGGATCCCCGGGGAGCTGTTTTTT.

The chain recombines TRBV29-1 with TRBJ2-5; 12 nucleotides align to TRBD2. The CDR3 extends over 14 amino acids. V lost 4 bases to trimming and J lost 2 bases; unmatched junction nucleotides: 2. CDR1 SQVTM and CDR2 ANQGSEA come from the germline V gene. CDR3: CSVGLAGEQETQYF. The CDR3 DNA is TGCAGCGTTGGACTAGCGGGGGAACAAGAGACCCAGTACTTC.

The rearrangement links TRBV9 to TRBJ1-2, with D unclear. Trimming took off 5 bases at V and 7 bases at J, with 6 bases between the two ends. The length of the CDR3 is 10 residues. Germline loops: CDR1 SGDLS, CDR2 YYNGEE. The CDR3 here is CASRKGGYTF. The CDR3, as DNA: TGTGCCAGCAGGAAGGGTGGCTACACCTTC.

This clonotype has a count of ten or more. The chain recombines TRBV2 with TRBJ1-4; D unresolved. There are 11 residues in the CDR3. The germline CDR1 and CDR2 sequences are SNHLY and FYNNEI. V was trimmed by 7 bases and J by 8 bases, leaving 8 bases between them. Written as DNA, the CDR3 is TGTGCCAGCACCCGTCGGGAAAAACTGTTTTTT. It codes for CASTRREKLFF. Together with reference TRBV2 and TRBJ1-4, the CDR3 gives the full variable domain: EPEVTQTPSHQVTQMGQEVILRCVPISNHLYFYWYRQILGQKVEFLVSFYNNEISEKSEIFDDQFSVERPDGSNFTLKIRSTKLEDSAMYFCASTRREKLFFGSGTQLSVL.

As regards this clonotype: With a much larger clone just one base away, this may be a read error. The chain links TRBV10-3 to TRBJ1-2; weak D call: TRBD1 (5 bases). The CDR3 length is 13 residues. Germline loops: CDR1 ENHRY, CDR2 SYGVKD. CDR3 DNA: TGTGCCACTCGCGACAGCACTAACTATGGCCACACCTTC. Translated: CATRDSTNYGHTF.

DNA of the CDR3: TGTGCCAGCAGCGGAACCGGTGACAGCTATGGCTACACCTTC. It codes for CASSGTGDSYGYTF. The chain couples TRBV25-1 to TRBJ1-2, with D perhaps matching TRBD1 (5 bases). With 6 bases removed from V and 4 bases from J, the gap between germline ends came to 15 bases. Germline CDR1 reads MGHDK; CDR2 reads SYGVNS. The CDR3 extends over 14 amino acids.

For this clonotype: A much larger clone sits a single nucleotide away, making a read error possible. This sequence joins TRBV11-2 and TRBJ2-5, with D uncertain. The V end lost 5 bases, the J end lost 1 base, and 11 bases lay between the germline ends. Per the germline V gene, CDR1 is SGHAT and CDR2 is FQNNGV. This CDR3 is built from 14 residues. CDR3 sequence (DNA): TGTGCCAGCAGCCGAAGCTTGGTCCAAGAGACCCAGTACTTC. Translating gives CASSRSLVQETQYF.

For this clonotype: One base away lies a much larger clone, so this may be a sequencing read error. The chain joins TRBV11-1 to TRBJ1-1; TRBD1 might be the D (6 bases). The CDR3 totals 19 residues. Germline V gene sequence: CDR1 SGHAT, CDR2 FQDESV (reference sequence). Written as DNA, the CDR3 is TGTGCCAGCAGCTTAGGGTCCCTGCAGGGGCAGGGGTTGAACGCTGAAGCTTTCTTT. Translating it yields CASSLGSLQGQGLNAEAFF.

This chain links TRBV5-6 with TRBJ2-5; 7 nucleotides align to TRBD1. This CDR3 contains 14 residues. After removal of 4 bases from V and 6 bases from J, the junction contained 9 bases not matched to a gene. Germline assignment: CDR1 SGHDT and CDR2 YYEEEE. CDR3 DNA sequence: TGTGCCAGCAGCAGACAGGGATCCACAAAGACCCAGTACTTC. Translated: CASSRQGSTKTQYF.

This clonotype appeared many times. J is TRBJ2-7 and V is TRBV29-1; 14 nucleotides agree with TRBD2. Germline V gene data show CDR1 as SQVTM and CDR2 as ANQGSEA. CDR3 size: 15 residues. The ends lost 6 bases at V and 1 base at J; junction bases unmatched: 5. CDR3 amino acids: CSVGGLAGVSYEQYF. The DNA of the CDR3 is TGCAGCGTGGGGGGACTAGCGGGAGTATCCTACGAGCAGTACTTC.

This chain uses TRBV5-1 with TRBJ1-2, with D tentatively TRBD1 (6 bases). The V and J ends lost 0 bases and 5 bases respectively, with 14 bases between them. Germline V gene data show CDR1 as SGHRS and CDR2 as YFSETQ. The length of the CDR3 is 15 residues. This CDR3 is CASSLGGGALYGYTF. Here the CDR3 DNA reads TGCGCCAGCAGCTTGGGTGGGGGCGCCTTGTATGGCTACACCTTC.

In its sample, this clonotype was seen once. The rearrangement joins TRBV7-3 to TRBJ2-7; D may be TRBD1 (5 bases). The CDR3 runs to 15 residues. The ends were cut back, 2 bases at V and 5 bases at J, with 16 bases in the middle. Germline CDR1 and CDR2: SGHTA and FQGTGA. The CDR3 protein is CASSLDGSGANEQYF. CDR3 bases: TGTGCCAGCAGCTTAGATGGGTCTGGGGCCAACGAGCAGTACTTC.

The sample holds many counts of this clonotype. The chain employs TRBV20-1 and TRBJ1-2; 8 bases are a match to TRBD1. The CDR3 runs 14 residues. V was pared by 5 bases and J by 2 bases, with 7 bases of the junction left unmatched. The V gene's germline CDR1 is DFQATT and CDR2 SNEGSKA (reference sequence). CDR3 DNA: TGCAGTGCTCGGGACAGGACTTTAAACTATGGCTACACCTTC. Protein product: CSARDRTLNYGYTF.

As concerns this clonotype: Germline and junction disagree at one end, which may indicate a read error. The chain couples TRBV4-3 to TRBJ2-7; 11 positions agree with TRBD1. The CDR3 runs 16 residues. Germline V gene sequence: CDR1 LGHNA, CDR2 YSLEER. The CDR3: CASSQGDRGYTYEQDF. The CDR3 DNA sequence: TGCGCCAGCAGCCAAGGGGACAGGGGGTATACCTACGAGCAGGACTTC.

The CDR3 here is CSLHGYTF. Here the CDR3 DNA reads TGCAGCTTGCATGGCTACACCTTC. V usage is TRBV29-1 and J usage is TRBJ1-2; no clear D. Germline assignment: CDR1 SQVTM and CDR2 ANQGSEA. V was shortened by 8 bases and J by 6 bases, with 4 bases between the two germline ends. The CDR3 is 8 amino acids.

This clonotype has just a few counts. CDR3 in amino acids: CASSETWGRQETQYF. The CDR3, as DNA: TGTGCCAGCAGTGAAACATGGGGTCGCCAGGAGACCCAGTACTTC. The chain employs TRBV9 and TRBJ2-5; D remains ambiguous. V lost 5 bases and J 5 bases, leaving 19 bases between the germline ends. Germline assignment: CDR1 SGDLS and CDR2 YYNGEE. The length of the CDR3 is 15 residues.

As concerns this clonotype: The junction and the germline gene differ at one end; a read error may be behind it. The V gene is TRBV10-3, the J gene TRBJ2-7; 14 bases map to TRBD2. CDR3 length: 17 residues. Germline assignment: CDR1 ENHRY and CDR2 SYGVKD. CDR3 residues: CASSYGLAGGPPYEQYF. The CDR3, as DNA: TGTGCCAGCAGTTACGGACTAGCGGGAGGCCCTCCCTACGAGCAGTACTTC.

CDR3 residues: CASSPSYRGLTEAFF. CDR3 coding DNA: TGCGCCAGCAGCCCCAGCTACAGGGGGCTTACTGAAGCTTTCTTT. The chain links TRBV10-2 to TRBJ1-1, with 9 bases aligning to TRBD1. The germline CDR1 and CDR2 sequences are WSHSY and SAAADI. Losses at the gene ends were 6 bases for V and 5 bases for J; bases not matched to a gene: 10. The CDR3 covers 15 residues.

This clonotype was picked up many times. The rearrangement joins TRBV5-6 to TRBJ1-4; a possible D gene is TRBD1 (6 bases). V was trimmed by 1 base and J by 7 bases, leaving 11 bases between them. The CDR3 sequence is 14 residues long. Germline-derived CDR1 and CDR2 are SGHDT and YYEEEE. Written as DNA, the CDR3 is TGTGCCAGCAGCTTGACAGGGACGGGTGAAAAACTGTTTTTT. Its translation is CASSLTGTGEKLFF.

J is TRBJ1-2 and V is TRBV7-3; D is ambiguous. Trimming pared 5 bases from V and 2 bases from J, leaving 9 bases between. Germline V CDR1 and CDR2: SGHTA, FQGTGA. The CDR3 is 13 residues long. The CDR3 nucleotides read TGTGCCAGCAGCGTGAGGGTCAACTATGGCTACACCTTC. Protein sequence: CASSVRVNYGYTF.

This clonotype showed up many times. J is TRBJ2-5 and V is TRBV20-1; 9 bases align to TRBD2. Losses at the gene ends were 5 bases for V and 7 bases for J; bases not matched to a gene: 2. Germline values: CDR1 DFQATT, CDR2 SNEGSKA (reference sequence). The CDR3 is 11 residues long. The DNA of the CDR3 is TGCAGTGCTTTTAGCGGGGGGACCCAGTACTTC. Translating gives CSAFSGGTQYF.

The chain links TRBV2 to TRBJ1-2; a possible D gene is TRBD1 (5 bases). CDR1 is SNHLY, CDR2 FYNNEI, per germline. The CDR3 is 15 amino acids. V lost 4 bases and J 3 bases, leaving 15 bases between the germline ends. The CDR3 DNA reads TGTGCCAGCAGTGCCGCGAAACAGGCTGACTATGGCTACACCTTC. This translates into CASSAAKQADYGYTF.

As concerns this clonotype: One base away lies a much larger clone, so this may be a sequencing read error. The chain has TRBV7-9 and TRBJ2-7; D perhaps matches TRBD2 (6 bases). In germline, CDR1 is SEHNR, CDR2 FQNEAQ (reference sequence). The ends were cut back, 6 bases at V and 6 bases at J, with 9 bases in the middle. CDR3 size: 11 residues. The CDR3: CASREGSEQYF. DNA of the CDR3: TGTGCCAGCAGGGAGGGTAGCGAGCAGTACTTC.

V gene TRBV15 combines with J gene TRBJ1-1, with D possibly TRBD1 on 6 matching bases. Per the germline V gene, CDR1 is LNHNV and CDR2 is YYDKDF (reference sequence). Trimming stripped 1 base from V and 3 bases from J, with 15 bases between. The CDR3 length is 16 residues. The CDR3 DNA is TGTGCCACCAGCAGAGTGGGGGGCCGACGAGACACTGAAGCTTTCTTT. It encodes CATSRVGGRRDTEAFF.

This clonotype was detected only a few times. The chain uses TRBV5-6 and TRBJ1-2, with D possibly matching TRBD1 (6 bases). The V end was cut by 0 bases, the J end by 1 base, with 16 bases between. In germline, CDR1 is SGHDT, CDR2 YYEEEE. The CDR3 sequence is 17 residues long. DNA of the CDR3: TGTGCCAGCAGCTTGGTCCGCAGGGGACTTCATAACTATGGCTACACCTTC. As protein: CASSLVRRGLHNYGYTF.